This TCR beta chain was sequenced in a study of blood T cell repertoires in COVID-19. Overall study: COVID-19 samples, acute and convalescent, were from the United States, Italy and Spain.

As processed by the authors: Reference gene primer amplification yielded estimated nucleated cell counts. The table came from immunoSEQ multiplex PCR; TCRdb's copy has only in-frame clones and leaves some out. V and J calls and clone size follow that table, whereas D and trimming were derived from the DNA. This table has roughly 280,000 clones, 86% appearing once. V dropped 6 bases and J dropped 7; count of bases not matched to a gene: 12. The CDR3 totals 16 residues. Germline lookup yields CDR1 LGHNA and CDR2 YSLEER. The specimen was peripheral blood. This chain uses TRBV4-3 with TRBJ2-2, with 9 bases matching TRBD1. The sequence derives from a young man with active or convalescent COVID-19. CDR3 in DNA: TGCGCCAGCAGTCGGCACCCACAGGGGGCGTTCGGGGAGCTGTTTTTT. Translating it yields CASSRHPQGAFGELFF.